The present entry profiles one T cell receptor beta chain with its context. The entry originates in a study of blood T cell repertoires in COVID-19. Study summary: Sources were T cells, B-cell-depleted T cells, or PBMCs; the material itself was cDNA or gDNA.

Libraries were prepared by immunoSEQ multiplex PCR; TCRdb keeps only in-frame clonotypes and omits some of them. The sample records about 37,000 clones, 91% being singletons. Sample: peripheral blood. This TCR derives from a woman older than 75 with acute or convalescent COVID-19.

The CDR3 loop is CASSSQGAGQPQHF. The CDR3 DNA reads as TGTGCCAGCAGTTCCCAGGGGGCAGGTCAGCCCCAGCATTTT. The V and J genes are TRBV6-5 and TRBJ1-5, with 8 bases that match TRBD1. Germline loops: CDR1 MNHEY, CDR2 SVGAGI. V was clipped by 4 bases and J by 6 bases; unmatched bases: 5. This CDR3 is built from 14 residues.